Presented here are 10 T cell receptor beta chains from one specimen sequenced in a study of T cell responses to AZD1222 COVID-19 vaccine. Only in-frame clones appear in the TCRdb table, and some are missing; sequencing was by immunoSEQ multiplex PCR. Of 75,000 to 100,000 clones listed, about 90% are singletons. The input for sequencing was peripheral blood, taken on day 0 of AZD1222 vaccination. Receptor source: an adult in good health.

This chain joins TRBV29-1 and TRBJ1-1, with 8 bases fitting TRBD1. Germline V lookup: CDR1 SQVTM, CDR2 ANQGSEA. This CDR3 comprises 13 residues. V trimming: 8 bases; J trimming: 1 base; junction bases outside the gene matches: 6. The CDR3 nucleotides are TGCAGCTACGAGGGACAGGAGAACACTGAAGCTTTCTTT. Protein sequence: CSYEGQENTEAFF.

V is TRBV3-1 (or the pseudogene TRBV3-2) and J is TRBJ1-2; TRBD1 matches 7 bases. This CDR3 is built from 17 residues. CDR1 is LGHDT, CDR2 YNNKEL, per germline (reference sequence). The V and J ends lost 1 base and 2 bases, in that order; junction bases with no gene match: 10. CDR3 in DNA: TGTGCCAGCAGCCAAGTTGTAGGGGGCAGCTCGAACTATGGCTACACCTTC. Translation: CASSQVVGGSSNYGYTF.

V and J are TRBV7-9 and TRBJ2-3; D is undetermined. There are 13 residues in the CDR3. V was pared by 1 base and J by 10 bases, with 12 bases between. The V gene's germline CDR1 is SEHNR and CDR2 FQNEAQ (reference sequence). CDR3 nucleotides: TGTGCCAGCAGCTTAGTGAGGCCTGAGGCGCAGTATTTT. This gives the protein CASSLVRPEAQYF.

This chain joins TRBV5-6 and TRBJ1-1, with 8 bases lining up with TRBD1. CDR3 length: 16 residues. Germline loops: CDR1 SGHDT, CDR2 YYEEEE. V was pared by 0 bases and J by 1 base, with 5 bases of the junction left unmatched. CDR3 in amino acids: CASSLDAGTGNTEAFF. Written as DNA, the CDR3 is TGTGCCAGCAGCTTGGACGCCGGGACAGGGAACACTGAAGCTTTCTTT.

This chain uses TRBV7-8 with TRBJ2-1; D is unclear. Germline V gives CDR1 SGHVS, CDR2 FQNEAQ. The CDR3 is 17 amino acids. V dropped 1 base and J dropped 2 bases, with 15 bases sitting between them. CDR3 protein: CASSLGAPLGTYNEQFF. CDR3 coding DNA: TGTGCCAGCAGCTTAGGAGCCCCCCTGGGCACCTACAATGAGCAGTTCTTC.

The rearrangement joins TRBV9 to TRBJ1-1; the match to TRBD1 covers 11 bases. V dropped 2 bases and J dropped 1; count of bases not matched to a gene: 4. The germline CDR1 and CDR2 sequences are SGDLS and YYNGEE. The CDR3 loop spans 16 amino acids. Written as DNA, the CDR3 is TGTGCCAGCAGCGTTAGAGGGACAGGGGGGAACACTGAAGCTTTCTTT. Its translation is CASSVRGTGGNTEAFF.

The chain couples TRBV5-4 to TRBJ2-5; D may be TRBD1 (6 bases). CDR1 and CDR2 from the germline V gene are SGHNT and YYREEE (reference sequence). CDR3 size: 14 residues. The V and J ends lost 0 bases and 5 bases respectively, with 11 bases between them. The CDR3 DNA is TGTGCCAGCAGCTTGGAGGGGGTGGGGGAGACCCAGTACTTC. Protein sequence: CASSLEGVGETQYF.

This clone came up a few times. The chain couples TRBV18 to TRBJ1-6; D not certain. This CDR3 is 16 amino acids long. Between the trimmed V and J ends, which lost 0 bases and 7 bases, there was a span of 13 bases. CDR1 is KGHSH and CDR2 is LQKENI in the germline V gene. The CDR3 loop is CASSPPSRRSNSPLHF. CDR3 nucleotides: TGTGCCAGCTCACCACCGAGTCGGAGATCCAATTCACCCCTCCACTTT.

The V and J genes are TRBV2 and TRBJ2-7, with TRBD1 identical over 7 bases. The V gene end was trimmed by 6 bases and the J gene end by 6 bases; junction bases not matched to a gene: 8. Germline CDR1 SNHLY, CDR2 FYNNEI. The CDR3 consists of 13 residues. The CDR3, as DNA: TGTGCCAGCAGGGGACAGTTATCTCCCGAGCAGTACTTC. Protein: CASRGQLSPEQYF.

This clone occurred once. The chain employs TRBV5-1 and TRBJ2-1, with D perhaps TRBD2 (6 bases). The V and J ends lost 3 bases and 7 bases respectively, with 17 bases between them. CDR1 SGHRS and CDR2 YFSETQ come from the germline V gene. The CDR3 length is 15 residues. CDR3 DNA sequence: TGCGCCAGCAGCTGGGGAGGAGGGAGATGGAATGAGCAGTTCTTC. It translates to CASSWGGGRWNEQFF.